This entry lists 3 T cell receptor beta chains sequenced from one sample in a study of shared clonotypes between healthy human individuals. Data came from immunoSEQ multiplex PCR; TCRdb stores just in-frame clones and leaves some out. Among around 1,000,000 clones listed, approximately 80% were seen once. The specimen sequenced was memory CD4+ T cells from PBMCs. Documented subset: CD45RA-negative fraction. The receptors stem from a man younger than 35 in good health. Some clones in this sample may be carry-over from other donors' samples.

The chain is built from TRBV27 and TRBJ1-2; possible D gene TRBD1, 5 bases. The CDR3 runs 16 residues. V lost 6 bases and J 3 bases, leaving 20 bases between the germline ends. Per the germline V gene, CDR1 is MNHEY and CDR2 is SMNVEV (reference sequence). This chain's CDR3 is CASRTGGAQVYYGYTF. The CDR3 coding sequence is TGTGCCAGCAGAACGGGGGGAGCCCAAGTTTACTATGGCTACACCTTC.

V usage is TRBV5-1 and J usage is TRBJ1-1; unclear D gene. The CDR3 spans 14 residues. Trimming removed 4 bases from V and 5 bases from J, with 15 bases in between. Germline assignment: CDR1 SGHRS and CDR2 YFSETQ. This CDR3 is CASSQLGRRTEAFF. DNA of the CDR3: TGCGCCAGCAGCCAACTGGGCCGAAGAACTGAAGCTTTCTTT.

This clone was observed a single time. The chain couples TRBV29-1 to TRBJ2-5; weak D call: TRBD1 (6 bases). CDR3 size: 12 residues. Germline CDR1 SQVTM, CDR2 ANQGSEA. V shed 7 bases and J shed 5 bases, with 14 bases lying between them. The CDR3 region is CSAYRASETQYF. The DNA of the CDR3 is TGCAGCGCCTACAGGGCATCGGAGACCCAGTACTTC. The full variable domain, in which reference TRBV29-1 and TRBJ2-5 provide the parts outside the CDR3, is SAVISQKPSRDICQRGTSLTIQCQVDSQVTMMFWYRQQPGQSLTLIATANQGSEATYESGFVIDKFPISRPNLTFSTLTVSNMSPEDSSIYLCSAYRASETQYFGPGTRLLVL.